Each of the 8 T cell receptor delta chains below was sequenced from the same sample in a study of γδ T cells in repeated Plasmodium falciparum infection (dated by TCRdb to 2020 to 2023). For bulk TCR repertoire analysis, Vgamma9/Vdelta2+ and Vdelta2-negative gammadelta T cell populations were isolated by flow sorting from peripheral blood mononuclear cells. Libraries were made using multiplex PCR. TCRdb shows the sequencer as Illumina MiSeq. Clones were re-identified by TCRdb from the public reads with CATT, and rows with the same DNA were merged. Recorded for this sample are more than 70,000 delta-chain clones; 0.85% to 1% of them occurred a single time. The ten largest make up approximately 9.6% of the sample. The sequencing input was gamma-delta T cells from blood. Receptors were obtained from a pool of human donors (malaria-infected and uninfected, not separated).

This clone occurred a few times. The protein TCRdb gives is from a much larger clone and does not agree with this DNA's translation at residue 4, likely a read error; the protein shown here comes from the DNA. The chain has TRAV38-2/DV8 and TRDJ1; 9 nucleotides agree with TRDD2. The J gene is absent in TCRdb and was assigned here via DNA matching to germline. V was pared by 6 bases and J by 8 bases, with 20 bases of the junction left unmatched. CDR1 is TSESDYY, CDR2 QEAYKQQN, per germline. This CDR3 is built from 17 residues. CDR3 region: CAYKTPGLPTPLSKLIF. CDR3 nucleotides: TGTGCTTATAAGACCCCAGGCCTTCCTACCCCTCTATCGAAACTCATCTTT.

As to this clone: The protein held in TCRdb is that of a much larger clone and does not match this DNA's translation at residue 6, likely because of a read error; the protein shown is translated from the DNA. V is TRDV2 and J is TRDJ1, with 10 bases matching TRDD3. As TCRdb names no J gene, one was assigned here on the basis of a DNA match to germline. Looked up from germline, CDR1 is GEAIGNYY and CDR2 is EKD. The CDR3 has 18 residues. The V and J ends lost 1 base and 0 bases, in that order; junction bases with no gene match: 10. CDR3 region: CACDTAGGGYPNTDKLIF. The CDR3 DNA reads as TGTGCCTGTGACACAGCGGGTGGGGGATACCCGAACACCGATAAACTCATCTTT.

As to this clone: A single base is all that separates this from a far larger clone, so a read error is likely. Other DNA variants within this sample encode the same CDR3. V gene TRDV1 combines with J gene TRDJ2; D may be TRDD3 (6 bases). Here the J gene came from matching the DNA to germline, since TCRdb omits it. CDR1 is TSWWSYY and CDR2 is QGS in the germline V gene. CDR3 length equals 17 residues. Trimming stripped 3 bases from V and 4 bases from J, with 18 bases between. CDR3 protein: CALGDINSGIRTAQLFF. In nucleotides, the CDR3 is TGTGCTCTTGGGGACATTAACTCGGGGATCAGGACAGCACAACTCTTCTTT.

The sample holds a few counts of this clone. A far larger clone is just one base off, so this is likely a read error. The same CDR3 can be traced to other DNA sequences in this sample. V is TRDV2 and J is TRDJ1, with no clear D. Germline assignment: CDR1 GEAIGNYY and CDR2 EKD. The CDR3 extends over 15 amino acids. CDR3 bases: TGTGCCTGCGACACCGTTACAGTGAACACCGATAAACTCATCTTT. Its translation: CACDTVTVNTDKLIF.

Comments on this clone: A far larger clone is just one base off, so this is likely a read error. Other nucleotide sequences from this sample produce the same CDR3. The chain's CDR3 is CALGVYKPVGSDTRKLIF. In nucleotides, the CDR3 is TGTGCTCTCGGGGTCTATAAACCGGTAGGTAGTGATACGCGTAAACTCATCTTT. The chain carries TRDV1 and TRDJ1; the D gene is possibly TRDD3 (6 bases). The J gene, missing from TCRdb, was assigned here through DNA to germline matching. The germline V gene encodes CDR1 TSWWSYY and CDR2 QGS. The CDR3 covers 18 residues.

As concerns this clone: The protein TCRdb lists differs from the translation of the DNA at residue 5; the protein given here is translated from the DNA itself. The chain links TRDV1 to TRDJ1; 7 bases fit TRDD3. The J gene was not available in TCRdb and was assigned here by matching the DNA to germline segments. Germline CDR1 is TSWWSYY and CDR2 is QGS. CDR3 length: 16 residues. The CDR3 protein is CALGKLPPRGDRKLIF. In DNA, the CDR3 is TGTGCTCTTGGGAAACTCCCCCCGCGAGGGGATAGGAAACTCATCTTT.

This clone occurred a few times. The protein given by TCRdb reflects a much larger clone and differs at residue 6 from this DNA's translation, likely from a read error; the protein shown is the DNA's translation. The rearrangement uses TRDV2 and TRDJ3, with D perhaps matching TRDD3 (5 bases). Trimming removed 0 bases from V and 0 bases from J, with 11 bases in between. Germline V gives CDR1 GEAIGNYY, CDR2 EKD. The CDR3 is 18 amino acids. The CDR3 loop reads CACDTKGDHSWDTRQMFF. DNA of the CDR3: TGTGCCTGTGACACCAAAGGGGACCACTCCTGGGACACCCGACAGATGTTTTTC.

This clone was recorded a few times. The TCRdb protein comes from a much larger clone and disagrees with this DNA's translation at residue 3, likely due to a read error; the protein given here is derived from the DNA. The rearrangement uses TRDV2 and TRDJ1; no reliable D call. TCRdb carries no J gene annotation; the J gene was assigned here by matching the DNA with germline. The CDR3 totals 14 residues. V gave up 8 bases and J gave up 0 bases, with 15 bases separating them. Germline CDR1 and CDR2: GEAIGNYY and EKD. CDR3 DNA: TGTGCCTATGATCGTCGAAGGTACACCGATAAACTCATCTTT. As protein: CAYDRRRYTDKLIF.